The source of this T cell receptor beta chain is a study of Graves' ophthalmopathy and Graves' hyperthyroidism listed by TCRdb under 2018. Some background on the complete study: Peripheral blood was collected before any treatment was given, at the time of initial diagnosis. The 90 or so discovery patients were randomly split 7:3 into training and test sets. To explore V-J signatures that separate ophthalmopathy from hyperthyroidism, a discovery set of about 98 patients was enrolled, consisting of about 43 with ophthalmopathy and under 65 with stable hyperthyroidism. The study used TCR beta repertoire signatures to distinguish Graves' ophthalmopathy from Graves' hyperthyroidism and to predict progression to ophthalmopathy. After sampling, hyperthyroidism patients received methimazole starting at 30 mg daily, and ophthalmopathy patients received high-dose intravenous methylprednisolone. In total, around 130 blood samples were TCR-sequenced: 40 to 45 ophthalmopathy, 80 or so hyperthyroidism and approximately 17 hyperthyroidism-to-ophthalmopathy patients. An independent validation cohort was composed of some 18 hyperthyroidism patients and roughly 16 patients who later progressed from hyperthyroidism to ophthalmopathy. T-cell repertoires of thyroid tissue and blood were compared in 5 or 6 hyperthyroidism patients.

Overall study outcomes, separate from this receptor: In validation, the model predicted ophthalmopathy progression with more than 70% sensitivity and around 72% specificity; 12 predicted patients were CT-confirmed with GO in a median of approximately 6.5 months. Sample size was not predetermined statistically, and investigators were not blinded to group allocation. Most of the expanded thyroid clonotypes with a frequency above 0.001 were also detected in blood, and it was suggested that the thyroid immune response may be reflected by blood repertoires. In cross-validation, the 13-signature model distinguished ophthalmopathy from stable hyperthyroidism with 85% to 90% sensitivity and almost 83% specificity, and in the test set the corresponding values were 80% and 75%.

Trimming removed 6 bases from V and 0 bases from J, leaving 11 bases between the germline ends. CDR1 and CDR2, looked up from the germline V gene, are ENHRY and SYGVKD. There are 14 amino acids in the CDR3, from cysteine to phenylalanine inclusive. CDR3 DNA is the only sequence kept; it has 42 bases, read in frame from the first base. Hyperthyroidism was considered stable if no progression to ophthalmopathy occurred within 18 months of follow-up. The hyperthyroidism patients were 18 to 65 years old and newly diagnosed, with a disease duration of less than 2 months. Patients with other autoimmune diseases, uncontrolled infections, pregnancy or lactation were excluded. Clinical symptoms, serum thyroxine, TRAb, thyroid ultrasound and orbital computed tomography were used for diagnosis. Ficoll-Paque density gradient centrifugation was used to isolate PBMCs from 9.5 to 10 ml of fresh peripheral blood. Total RNA was extracted with Trizol reagent and quality-checked on an Agilent 2100 Bioanalyzer.

TCR beta CDR3 regions were amplified from RNA transcripts for repertoire sequencing. HTBI primers and the Qiagen OneStep RT-PCR kit were used in a first-round RT-PCR, which was followed by a second-round multiplex PCR, size selection and purification. Libraries were sequenced on an Illumina HiSeq2000 using paired-end 100 bp reads. The original pipeline was this. SOAPnuke was used to process the reads, throwing out any read that had adapters, had uncalled bases, had a mean Phred below 15, or lacked an exact constant-primer or identifier match. COPE v1.2.5 was used to merge high-quality paired reads. Clonotypes were defined as unique nucleotide sequences and were aligned to IMGT TRB V, D and J references using MiTCR v1.1. The analysis was limited to V-J combinations with a frequency above 0.0001, which together covered 99.2% of the repertoires. For each V-J combination, a TCR clonal expansion and chaos score was defined as F50 clonal expansion divided by the chaos observed in the TCRdist matrix. Welch's t-statistics and random forest were used to reduce the features to approximately 13 V-J combinations, which were then used as input to a naive Bayes classifier. The similarity between thyroid and blood repertoires was quantified using the Morisita-Horn index. TCRdb trimmed public reads at Q25 via fastp, called clones via MiXCR and kept in-frame beta chains. Here each entry gathers all rows of one CDR3 protein and keeps the most common genes and DNA. It is TCRdb's table, rather than the study itself, that gives the V and J calls and clone size. The sample yields 680,000 or so distinct CDR3 sequences; about a fifth were counted once. Around 6.9% of the sample is held by the ten biggest clonotypes.

To note about this clonotype: Its cognate antigen has yet to be identified. The sample holds no much larger clone one base away, and base qualities are not on file.

The source is a woman between 18 and 29 years old with stable Graves' hyperthyroidism. Some clones in this sample may be carry-over from other donors' samples. Donor details come from another sample of the same person, matched by shared clones. The chain is encoded by TRBV10-3 joined to TRBJ1-1; the D gene is perhaps TRBD1, from 6 matching bases. Sequenced input: peripheral blood. CDR3 protein: CAIRGGALNTEAFF. In nucleotide form, the sequence is TGTGCCATCAGGGGGGGGGCTTTGAACACTGAAGCTTTCTTT.